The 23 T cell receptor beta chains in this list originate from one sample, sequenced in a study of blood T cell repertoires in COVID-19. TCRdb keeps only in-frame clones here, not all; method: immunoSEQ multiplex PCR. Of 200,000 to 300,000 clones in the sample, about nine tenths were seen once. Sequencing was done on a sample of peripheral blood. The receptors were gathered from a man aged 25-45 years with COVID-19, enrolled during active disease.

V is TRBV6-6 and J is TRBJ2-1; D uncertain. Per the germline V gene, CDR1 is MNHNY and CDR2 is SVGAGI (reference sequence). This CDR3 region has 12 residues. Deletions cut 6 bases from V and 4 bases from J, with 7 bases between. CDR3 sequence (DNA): TGTGCCAGCAGAAACATTTACAATGAGCAGTTCTTC. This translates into CASRNIYNEQFF.

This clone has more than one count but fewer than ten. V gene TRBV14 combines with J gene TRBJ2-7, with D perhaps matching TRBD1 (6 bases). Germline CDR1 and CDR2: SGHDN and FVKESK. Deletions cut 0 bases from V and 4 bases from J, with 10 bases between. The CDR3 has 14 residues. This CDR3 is CASSQEGQGYEQYF. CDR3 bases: TGTGCCAGCAGCCAAGAGGGGCAGGGGTACGAGCAGTACTTC. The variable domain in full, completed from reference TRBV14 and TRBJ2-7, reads EAGVTQFPSHSVIEKGQTVTLRCDPISGHDNLYWYRRVMGKEIKFLLHFVKESKQDESGMPNNRFLAERTGGTYSTLKVQPAELEDSGVYFCASSQEGQGYEQYFGPGTRLTVT.

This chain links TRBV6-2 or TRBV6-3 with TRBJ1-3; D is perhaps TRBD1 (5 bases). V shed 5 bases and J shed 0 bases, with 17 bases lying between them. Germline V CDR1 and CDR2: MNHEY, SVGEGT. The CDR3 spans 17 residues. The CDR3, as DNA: TGTGCCAGCAGTCCAAACAGACAGCCAAGCTCTGGAAACACCATATATTTT. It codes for CASSPNRQPSSGNTIYF.

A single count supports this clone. As DNA, the CDR3 is TGTGCCATCAGTGGGACTGGCGGGGGGCCTGGCACCGGGGAGCTGTTTTTT. This translates into CAISGTGGGPGTGELFF. V is TRBV10-3 and J is TRBJ2-2; 8 bases map to TRBD2. Looked up from germline, CDR1 is ENHRY and CDR2 is SYGVKD. Trimming took 4 bases from V and 4 from J; bases not matched to a gene: 11. The CDR3 loop spans 17 amino acids.

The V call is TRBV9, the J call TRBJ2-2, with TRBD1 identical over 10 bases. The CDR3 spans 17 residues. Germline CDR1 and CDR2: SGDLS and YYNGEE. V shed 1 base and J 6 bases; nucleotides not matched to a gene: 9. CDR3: CASSVPNSGTGAGELFF. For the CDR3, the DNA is TGTGCCAGCAGCGTACCCAATTCCGGGACAGGGGCCGGGGAGCTGTTTTTT. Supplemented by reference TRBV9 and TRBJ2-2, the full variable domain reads DSGVTQTPKHLITATGQRVTLRCSPRSGDLSVYWYQQSLDQGLQFLIQYYNGEERAKGNILERFSAQQFPDLHSELNLSSLELGDSALYFCASSVPNSGTGAGELFFGEGSRLTVL.

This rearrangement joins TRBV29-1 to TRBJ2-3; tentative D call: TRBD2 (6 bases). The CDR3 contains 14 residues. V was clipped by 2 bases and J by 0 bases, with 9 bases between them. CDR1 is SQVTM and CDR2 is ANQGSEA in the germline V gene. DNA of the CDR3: TGCAGCGTTGAAATGGACTATAGCACAGATACGCAGTATTTT. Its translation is CSVEMDYSTDTQYF.

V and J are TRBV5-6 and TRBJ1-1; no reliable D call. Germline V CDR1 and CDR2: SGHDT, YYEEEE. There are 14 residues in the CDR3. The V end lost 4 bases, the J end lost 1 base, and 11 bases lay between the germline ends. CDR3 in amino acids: CASSRGVSNTEAFF. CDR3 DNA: TGTGCCAGCAGCAGAGGAGTTTCGAACACTGAAGCTTTCTTT. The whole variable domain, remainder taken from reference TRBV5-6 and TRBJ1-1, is DAGVTQSPTHLIKTRGQQVTLRCSPKSGHDTVSWYQQALGQGPQFIFQYYEEEERQRGNFPDRFSGHQFPNYSSELNVNALLLGDSALYLCASSRGVSNTEAFFGQGTRLTVV.

This chain's CDR3 is CASSLNRGTEAFF. The CDR3 DNA reads as TGTGCCAGCAGTTTAAACAGGGGAACTGAAGCTTTCTTT. This chain links TRBV12-3 or TRBV12-4 with TRBJ1-1; 7 bases are a match to TRBD1. This CDR3 comprises 13 residues. The ends lost 2 bases at V and 5 bases at J; junction bases unmatched: 2.

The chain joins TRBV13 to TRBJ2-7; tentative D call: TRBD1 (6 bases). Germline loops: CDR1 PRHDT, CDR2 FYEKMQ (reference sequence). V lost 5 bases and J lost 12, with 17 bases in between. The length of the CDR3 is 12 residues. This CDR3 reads CASSPPAGEVYF. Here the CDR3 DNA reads TGTGCCAGCAGCCCCCCCGCAGGGGAAGTGTACTTC. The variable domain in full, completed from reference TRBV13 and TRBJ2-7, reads AAGVIQSPRHLIKEKRETATLKCYPIPRHDTVYWYQQGPGQDPQFLISFYEKMQSDKGSIPDRFSAQQFSDYHSELNMSSLELGDSALYFCASSPPAGEVYFGPGTRLTVT.

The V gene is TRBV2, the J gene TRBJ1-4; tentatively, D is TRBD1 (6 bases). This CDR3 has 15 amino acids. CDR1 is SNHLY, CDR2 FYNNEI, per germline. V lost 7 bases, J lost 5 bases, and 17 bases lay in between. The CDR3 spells CASILNPGVNEKLFF. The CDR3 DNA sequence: TGTGCCAGCATCCTCAACCCAGGGGTGAATGAAAAACTGTTTTTT.

CDR3 protein: CASSFTSGYEQYF. The DNA of the CDR3 is TGTGCCAGCAGTTTTACTAGCGGCTACGAGCAGTACTTC. The genes are TRBV27 and TRBJ2-7, with 8 bases that match TRBD2. This CDR3 contains 13 residues. CDR1 is MNHEY and CDR2 is SMNVEV in the germline V gene (reference sequence). Trimming cost V 3 bases and J 3 bases; bases outside gene matches: 1.

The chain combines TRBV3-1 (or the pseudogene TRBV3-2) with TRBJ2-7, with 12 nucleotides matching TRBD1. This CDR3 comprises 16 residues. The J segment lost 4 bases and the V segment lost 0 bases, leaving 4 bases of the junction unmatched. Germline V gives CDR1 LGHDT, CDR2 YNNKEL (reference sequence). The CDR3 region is CASSQDSGQGAYEQYF. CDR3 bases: TGTGCCAGCAGCCAAGATTCGGGACAGGGGGCTTACGAGCAGTACTTC.

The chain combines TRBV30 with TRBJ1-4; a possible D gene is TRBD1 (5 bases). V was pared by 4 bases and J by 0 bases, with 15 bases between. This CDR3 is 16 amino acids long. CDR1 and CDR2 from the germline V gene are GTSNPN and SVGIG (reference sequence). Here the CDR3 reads CAWNKGTGATNEKLFF. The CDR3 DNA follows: TGTGCCTGGAATAAGGGAACGGGGGCAACTAATGAAAAACTGTTTTTT.

The CDR3: CASSLSQGRVDTQYF. The DNA for the CDR3 is TGTGCCAGCAGTTTATCACAGGGAAGGGTAGATACGCAGTATTTT. V and J are TRBV27 and TRBJ2-3; D may be TRBD1 (6 bases). The CDR3 contains 15 residues. V lost 0 bases and J 5 bases, leaving 12 bases between the germline ends. The germline V gene encodes CDR1 MNHEY and CDR2 SMNVEV (reference sequence).

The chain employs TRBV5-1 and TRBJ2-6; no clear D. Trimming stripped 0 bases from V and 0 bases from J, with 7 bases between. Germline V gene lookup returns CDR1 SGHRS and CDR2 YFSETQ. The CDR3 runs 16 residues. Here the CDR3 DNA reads TGCGCCAGCAGCTTGGAGAACTTCTCTGGGGCCAACGTCCTGACTTTC. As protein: CASSLENFSGANVLTF.

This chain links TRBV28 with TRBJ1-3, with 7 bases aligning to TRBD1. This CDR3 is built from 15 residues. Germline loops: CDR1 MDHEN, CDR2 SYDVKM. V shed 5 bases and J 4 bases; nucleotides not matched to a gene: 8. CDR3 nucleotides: TGTGCCAGCAGTCTCACAGGGGCGTTCGGAAACACCATATATTTT. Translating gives CASSLTGAFGNTIYF.

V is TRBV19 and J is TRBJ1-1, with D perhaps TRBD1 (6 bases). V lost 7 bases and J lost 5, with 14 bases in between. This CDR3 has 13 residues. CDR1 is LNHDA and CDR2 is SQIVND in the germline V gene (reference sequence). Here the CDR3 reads CASIVTGGTEAFF. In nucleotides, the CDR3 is TGTGCCAGTATAGTGACAGGTGGGACTGAAGCTTTCTTT.

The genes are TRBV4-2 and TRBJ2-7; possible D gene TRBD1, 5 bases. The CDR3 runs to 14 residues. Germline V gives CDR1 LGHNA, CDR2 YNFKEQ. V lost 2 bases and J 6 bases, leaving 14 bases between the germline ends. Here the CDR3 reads CASSQQGRNSEQYF. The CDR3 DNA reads TGTGCCAGCAGCCAACAGGGTAGGAATTCCGAGCAGTACTTC.

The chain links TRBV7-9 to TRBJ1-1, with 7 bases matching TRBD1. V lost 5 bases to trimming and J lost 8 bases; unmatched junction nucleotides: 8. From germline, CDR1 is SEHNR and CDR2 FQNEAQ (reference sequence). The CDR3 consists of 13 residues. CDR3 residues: CASSQTTGSEAFF. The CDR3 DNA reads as TGTGCCAGCAGCCAAACGACAGGGTCCGAAGCTTTCTTT. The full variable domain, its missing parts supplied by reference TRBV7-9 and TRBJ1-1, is DTGVSQNPRHKITKRGQNVTFRCDPISEHNRLYWYRQTLGQGPEFLTYFQNEAQLEKSRLLSDRFSAERPKGSFSTLEIQRTEQGDSAMYLCASSQTTGSEAFFGQGTRLTVV.

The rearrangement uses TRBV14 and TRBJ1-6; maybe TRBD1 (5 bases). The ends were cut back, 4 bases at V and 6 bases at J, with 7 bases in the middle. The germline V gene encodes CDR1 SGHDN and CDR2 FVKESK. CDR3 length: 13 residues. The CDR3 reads CASSPDSNSPLHF. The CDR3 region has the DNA TGTGCCAGCAGCCCCGACAGTAATTCACCCCTCCACTTT.

CDR3 residues: CASSFYRVENTEAFF. For the CDR3, the DNA is TGTGCCAGCAGTTTCTACAGGGTGGAGAACACTGAAGCTTTCTTT. The chain couples TRBV6-2 or TRBV6-3 to TRBJ1-1; a possible D gene is TRBD1 (6 bases). Germline V lookup: CDR1 MNHEY, CDR2 SVGEGT. V lost 4 bases, J lost 1 base, and 13 bases lay in between. The CDR3 is made up of 15 amino acids.

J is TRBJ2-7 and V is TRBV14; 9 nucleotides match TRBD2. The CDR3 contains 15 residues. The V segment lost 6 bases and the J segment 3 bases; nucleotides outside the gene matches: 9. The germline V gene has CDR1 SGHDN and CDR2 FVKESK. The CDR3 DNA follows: TGTGCCAGCAGTCCTAGACTAGCGGTTATCTACGAGCAGTACTTC. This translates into CASSPRLAVIYEQYF.

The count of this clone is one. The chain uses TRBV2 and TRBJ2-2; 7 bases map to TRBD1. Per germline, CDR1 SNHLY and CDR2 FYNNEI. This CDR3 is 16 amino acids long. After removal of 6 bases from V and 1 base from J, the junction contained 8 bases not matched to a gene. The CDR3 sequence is CASSLTGAENTGELFF. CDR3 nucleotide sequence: TGTGCCAGCAGCCTTACAGGGGCCGAGAACACCGGGGAGCTGTTTTTT.